Listed below are T cell receptor beta chains from one sample, sequenced in a study of early T cells in non-severe SARS-CoV-2 infection. MiXCR, applied by TCRdb to the 5' RACE reads, yields one record per CDR3 protein. The sample shows approximately 35,000 distinct CDR3 sequences, 4.5% to 6% of them seen only once. The sample comprised whole blood. These receptors came from an adult who was a healthcare worker with PCR-confirmed SARS-CoV-2 infection or an uninfected control (not recorded which). Both conserved end residues are part of each CDR3. The order of the fields is V gene, clone size, J gene, D gene, CDR3 DNA, CDR3 protein. The D gene is left open where the match is weak. Size is omitted from some rows. Given values are once, few, many or a class for expanded clones.

>TRBV20-1|.|TRBJ2-3|.
TGCAGTGCTAGACCACCAACAGATACGCAGTATTTT
CSARPPTDTQYF
>TRBV12-3/TRBV12-4|many|TRBJ2-7|.
TGTGCCAGCAGGAAAGAGCTTCTCAGCTACGAGCAGTACTTC
CASRKELLSYEQYF
>TRBV11-2|many|TRBJ2-6|.
TGTGCCAGCAGCCCTAGACGACCCCGGGACTCCCCCTCTGGGGCCAACGTCCTGACTTTC
CASSPRRPRDSPSGANVLTF
>TRBV4-3|many|TRBJ2-1|.
TGCGCCAGCAGCCAAGGGATGCCTAGTTCCCTCCAGAATGAGCAGTTCTTC
CASSQGMPSSLQNEQFF
>TRBV7-3|many|TRBJ1-4|.
TGTGCCAGCAGCTATCCCGGCCCAGGGGTAACTAATGAAAAACTGTTTTTT
CASSYPGPGVTNEKLFF
>TRBV27|many|TRBJ2-1|.
TGTGCCAGCAGTTTAGTGGGACTTAGTAACAATGAGCAGTTCTTC
CASSLVGLSNNEQFF
>TRBV2|many|TRBJ2-7|.
TGTGCCAGCAGCCCAGAACCACTCAGCTACGAGCAGTACTTC
CASSPEPLSYEQYF
>TRBV12-3/TRBV12-4|.|TRBJ1-1|.
TGTGCCAGCAGTTTCGGACCGTACACTGAAGCTTTCTTT
CASSFGPYTEAFF
>TRBV7-3|.|TRBJ2-1|.
TGTGCCAGCAGCTTAGAGGGTAAGCGGGATGAGCAGTTCTTC
CASSLEGKRDEQFF
>TRBV6-2/TRBV6-3|few|TRBJ2-4|.
TGTGCCAGCAGTACTTATACAGTCGCAGGATCCACCAAAAACATTCAGTACTTC
CASSTYTVAGSTKNIQYF
>TRBV20-1|many|TRBJ2-1|TRBD2
TGCAGTAGCGGGAGGGCCACTTGGAATGAGCAGTTCTTC
CSSGRATWNEQFF
>TRBV11-2|many|TRBJ2-5|.
TGTGCCAGCAGCGCGACGGAGACCCAGTACTTC
CASSATETQYF
>TRBV4-1|many|TRBJ1-5|.
TGCGCCAGCAGCCAAGAGGAGGGGTGGACAGTCAATAGCAATCAGCCCCAGCATTTT
CASSQEEGWTVNSNQPQHF
>TRBV5-4|many|TRBJ1-1|TRBD1
TGTGCCAGCAGCTTGGACAGGGGATCTCCTAACTCGAGAGCTTTCTTT
CASSLDRGSPNSRAFF
>TRBV27|many|TRBJ1-4|.
TGTGCCAGCAGCCGAGACCGGGCCAAGAATGAAAAACTGTTTTTT
CASSRDRAKNEKLFF
>TRBV7-3|.|TRBJ1-1|.
TGTGCCAGCAGCCGATCGGTCGTAGATGAAGCTTTCTTT
CASSRSVVDEAFF
>TRBV7-8|many|TRBJ1-2|.
TGTGCCAGCAGTCTAAGGGCGGGGAGCGGCTACACCTTC
CASSLRAGSGYTF
>TRBV18|few|TRBJ2-3|TRBD2
TGTGCCAGCTCACCGCGACTAGCGGGAGGGGCCGATACGCAGTATTTT
CASSPRLAGGADTQYF
>TRBV7-3|few|TRBJ2-6|.
TGTGCCAGCAGCTTACCGGGGACCTCTGGGGCCAACGTCCTGACTTTC
CASSLPGTSGANVLTF
>TRBV14|many|TRBJ2-5|.
TGTGCCAGCAGCCAAGTACTCCCCCGGGAGACCCAGTACTTC
CASSQVLPRETQYF